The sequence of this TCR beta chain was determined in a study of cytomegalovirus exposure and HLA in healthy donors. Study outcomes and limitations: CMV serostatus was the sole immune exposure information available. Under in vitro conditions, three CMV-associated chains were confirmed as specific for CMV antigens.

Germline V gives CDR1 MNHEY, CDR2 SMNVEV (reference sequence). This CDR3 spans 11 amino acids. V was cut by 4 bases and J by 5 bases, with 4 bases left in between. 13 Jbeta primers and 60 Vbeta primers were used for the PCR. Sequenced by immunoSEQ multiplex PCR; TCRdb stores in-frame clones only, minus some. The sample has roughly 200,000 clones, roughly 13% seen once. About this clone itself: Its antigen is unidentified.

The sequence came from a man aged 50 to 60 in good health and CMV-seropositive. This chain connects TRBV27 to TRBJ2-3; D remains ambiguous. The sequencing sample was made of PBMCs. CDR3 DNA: TGTGCCAGCAGTTATCAAGATACGCAGTATTTT. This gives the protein CASSYQDTQYF.